The entry that follows covers one TCR beta chain sequence. The sample belongs to a study of blood T cell repertoires in COVID-19. About the study: COVID-19 samples collected from the United States, Italy and Spain covered acute and convalescent phases. In each case, the material was cDNA or gDNA derived from T cells, B-cell-depleted T cells, or PBMCs.

The authors' processing: From reference gene primer amplification, estimates of nucleated cell counts were derived. The table came from immunoSEQ multiplex PCR; TCRdb's copy has only in-frame clones and leaves some out. For V, J and clone size, that table is used; D and trimming come from the DNA. Among under 20,000 clones listed, over 70% were seen once. The length of the CDR3 is 16 residues. J was trimmed by 2 bases and V by 6 bases; bases with no gene match: 11. Germline values: CDR1 WSHSY, CDR2 SAAADI. Sequencing input: peripheral blood. V is TRBV10-2 and J is TRBJ2-3; 7 bases agree with TRBD2. The TCR originated in a human donor in a cohort sampled during active COVID-19. In DNA, the CDR3 is TGCGCCAGCAGGGAGACTAGCAATCTTTACACAGATACGCAGTATTTT. Protein sequence: CASRETSNLYTDTQYF.